The sequence of this T cell receptor beta chain was determined in a study of blood T cell repertoires in COVID-19. Sequencing used immunoSEQ multiplex PCR; TCRdb keeps in-frame clones, though not all of them. The repertoire includes 300,000 to 400,000 clones, about nine tenths of them detected once, and roughly 2.8% sits in the top ten. The V gene lost 2 bases and the J gene lost 2 bases, with 16 bases spanning the gap. The CDR3 has 16 residues. Germline assignment: CDR1 SGHDT and CDR2 YYEEEE. The receptor's source is a woman aged 25 to 39 with COVID-19, enrolled during active disease. The rearrangement links TRBV5-6 to TRBJ1-1; D possibly corresponds to TRBD1 (5 bases). Material: peripheral blood. The CDR3 loop reads CASSFAFGRDNTEAFF. The DNA of the CDR3 is TGTGCCAGCAGCTTCGCTTTCGGCAGGGATAACACTGAAGCTTTCTTT.